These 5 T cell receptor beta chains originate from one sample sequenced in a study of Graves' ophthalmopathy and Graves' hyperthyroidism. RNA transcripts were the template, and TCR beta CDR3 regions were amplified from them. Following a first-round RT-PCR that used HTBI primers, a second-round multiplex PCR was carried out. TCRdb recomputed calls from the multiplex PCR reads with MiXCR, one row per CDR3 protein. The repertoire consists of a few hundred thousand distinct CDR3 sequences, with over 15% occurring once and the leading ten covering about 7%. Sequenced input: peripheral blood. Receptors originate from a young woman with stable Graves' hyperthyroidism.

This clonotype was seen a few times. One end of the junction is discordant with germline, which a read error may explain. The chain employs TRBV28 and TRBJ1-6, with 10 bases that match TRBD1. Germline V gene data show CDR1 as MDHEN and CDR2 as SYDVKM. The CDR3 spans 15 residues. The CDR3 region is CASSARDRGNSHLHF. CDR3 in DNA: TGTGCCAGCAGCGCCCGGGACAGGGGAAATTCACACCTCCACTTT.

CDR3 amino acids: CASSLELDRKAFF. The DNA for the CDR3 is TGTGCCAGCAGCTTAGAACTTGACAGGAAAGCTTTCTTT. The chain employs TRBV11-2 and TRBJ1-1, with D tentatively TRBD1 (6 bases). The V end was cut by 0 bases, the J end by 9 bases, with 11 bases between. CDR3 length equals 13 residues. The germline V gene encodes CDR1 SGHAT and CDR2 FQNNGV.

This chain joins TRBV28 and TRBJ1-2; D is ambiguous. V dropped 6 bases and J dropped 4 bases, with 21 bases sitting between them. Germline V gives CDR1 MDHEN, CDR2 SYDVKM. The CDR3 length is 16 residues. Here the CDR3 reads CASSPGWGIGLYGYTF. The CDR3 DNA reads TGTGCCAGCAGCCCTGGGTGGGGAATAGGCCTCTATGGCTACACCTTC.

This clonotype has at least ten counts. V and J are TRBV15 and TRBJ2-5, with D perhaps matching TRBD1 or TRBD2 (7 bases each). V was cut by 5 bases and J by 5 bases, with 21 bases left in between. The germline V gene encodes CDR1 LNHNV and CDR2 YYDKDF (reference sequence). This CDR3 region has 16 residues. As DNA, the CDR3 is TGTGCCACCAGCGGCCAGGGGGGGGCGGAGGAGGAGACCCAGTACTTC. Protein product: CATSGQGGAEEETQYF.

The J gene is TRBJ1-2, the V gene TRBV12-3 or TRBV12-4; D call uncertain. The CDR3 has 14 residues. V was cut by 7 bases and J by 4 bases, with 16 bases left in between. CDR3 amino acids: CASTQWDNAYGYTF. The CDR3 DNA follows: TGTGCCAGCACCCAGTGGGATAACGCCTATGGCTACACCTTC.